This passage covers 31 T cell receptor beta chains from one sample sequenced in a study of metastatic and nonmetastatic thyroid tumors. TCRdb reanalyzed the PCR reads via MiXCR. The data contain 11,000 to 15,000 clones, approximately 3.8% of them singletons. Patients had received no treatment of any kind before thyroid surgery. Material: tumor tissue. All receptors come from a female donor with papillary thyroid cancer or a benign thyroid nodule (not recorded which). Some clones in this sample may be carry-over from other donors' samples.

This clone qualifies as large (0.1 to 1%). The chain is built from TRBV6-5 and TRBJ1-5; 10 bases fit TRBD1. The CDR3 contains 16 residues. Germline CDR1 reads MNHEY; CDR2 reads SVGAGI. V shed 1 base, J shed 2 bases, and the junction held 2 bases outside the gene matches. CDR3: CASSYWDRGGNQPQHF. The CDR3, as DNA: TGTGCCAGCAGTTACTGGGACAGGGGAGGCAATCAGCCCCAGCATTTT.

This clone has just a few counts. The V call is TRBV6-1, the J call TRBJ1-6; D ambiguous. The V and J ends lost 8 bases and 7 bases respectively, with 15 bases between them. Germline CDR1 MNHNS, CDR2 SASEGT. This CDR3 has 14 amino acids. This CDR3 reads CASGEGTGNSPLHF. In DNA form, the CDR3 reads TGTGCCAGCGGGGAGGGTACGGGCAATTCACCCCTCCACTTT.

This clone was detected only a few times. The chain carries TRBV27 and TRBJ2-1; 7 bases agree with TRBD1. The germline gives CDR1 MNHEY, CDR2 SMNVEV (reference sequence). This CDR3 has 13 residues. Trimming cost V 5 bases and J 9 bases; bases outside gene matches: 7. The CDR3 region has the DNA TGTGCCAGCAGTCCCACGAGGGGGCTTGAGCAGTTCTTC. Protein sequence: CASSPTRGLEQFF.

In this sample, this clone turned up a few times. The chain uses TRBV6-4 and TRBJ2-2; D is uncertain. This CDR3 is 14 amino acids long. Trimming shortened V by 3 bases and J by 1 base, and 6 bases separated the two germline ends. Germline CDR1 is MRHNA and CDR2 is SNTAGT. The DNA for the CDR3 is TGTGCCAGCAGTGAATTCGGGAACACCGGGGAGCTGTTTTTT. The encoded protein is CASSEFGNTGELFF.

This clone was seen a handful of times. This chain connects TRBV27 to TRBJ1-2, with no clear D. The CDR3 is made up of 13 amino acids. Trimming left V 5 bases short and J 6 bases short, with 13 bases between. From germline, CDR1 is MNHEY and CDR2 SMNVEV (reference sequence). Here the CDR3 reads CASSQGLLHGYTF. In nucleotides, the CDR3 is TGTGCCAGCAGTCAAGGTTTGCTTCATGGCTACACCTTC.

This clone was seen only a few times. The chain uses TRBV6-4 and TRBJ2-7, with TRBD1 matching 9 bases. This CDR3 comprises 16 residues. Trimming took 5 bases from V and 3 from J; bases not matched to a gene: 11. The germline CDR1 and CDR2 sequences are MRHNA and SNTAGT. The CDR3 spells CASSSFPGQGFYEQYF. The DNA for the CDR3 is TGTGCCAGCAGTTCCTTTCCGGGACAGGGATTCTACGAGCAGTACTTC.

The chain links TRBV27 to TRBJ2-3; TRBD2 matches 7 bases. V trimming: 7 bases; J trimming: 1 base; junction bases outside the gene matches: 5. The CDR3 consists of 14 residues. Per germline, CDR1 MNHEY and CDR2 SMNVEV (reference sequence). The CDR3 reads CASTFSGGTDTQYF. DNA for the CDR3: TGTGCCAGCACCTTCAGCGGGGGCACAGATACGCAGTATTTT.

This clone was recorded a few times. The CDR3 DNA is TGTGCCAGCCAAGGCAGGGGTGGCAATCAGCCCCAGCATTTT. Amino acids: CASQGRGGNQPQHF. This chain uses TRBV27 with TRBJ1-5, with D perhaps matching TRBD1 (6 bases). CDR1 is MNHEY and CDR2 is SMNVEV in the germline V gene (reference sequence). The V gene lost 8 bases and the J gene lost 2 bases, with 13 bases spanning the gap. The CDR3 loop spans 14 amino acids.

In this sample, this clone turned up a few times. V and J are TRBV11-1 and TRBJ2-2, with D possibly TRBD2 on 6 matching bases. CDR3 length: 15 residues. Trimming pared 4 bases from V and 1 base from J, leaving 10 bases between. From germline, CDR1 is SGHAT and CDR2 FQDESV (reference sequence). The CDR3 nucleotides are TGTGCCAGCAGCTCATTCGGGGGGAACACCGGGGAGCTGTTTTTT. Translation gives CASSSFGGNTGELFF.

The rearrangement joins TRBV12-3 or TRBV12-4 to TRBJ1-2; tentatively, D is TRBD1 (6 bases). Trimming shortened V by 3 bases and J by 1 base, and 24 bases separated the two germline ends. The CDR3 has 19 amino acids. CDR3 DNA: TGTGCCAGCAGTTTTGAACCACTGTATCTTGACAGGATTAACTATGGCTACACCTTC. Encoded protein: CASSFEPLYLDRINYGYTF.

There are a few counts of this clone. This rearrangement joins TRBV6-5 to TRBJ2-1, with 13 bases that match TRBD2. CDR1 and CDR2 from the germline V gene are MNHEY and SVGAGI. The CDR3 totals 17 residues. The ends lost 2 bases at V and 8 bases at J; junction bases unmatched: 9. The CDR3 DNA reads as TGTGCCAGCAGTTACCCCCTAGGGACTAGCGGGAAATATGAGCAGTTCTTC. This encodes CASSYPLGTSGKYEQFF.

The rearrangement links TRBV6-1 to TRBJ2-7; D may be TRBD2 (5 bases). Germline V CDR1 and CDR2: MNHNS, SASEGT. The CDR3 spans 13 residues. Trimming pared 5 bases from V and 3 bases from J, leaving 11 bases between. The CDR3 is CASSLEGNYEQYF. Here the CDR3 DNA reads TGTGCCAGCAGTTTAGAGGGTAACTACGAGCAGTACTTC.

The table lists this clone with a few counts. The rearrangement joins TRBV27 to TRBJ1-6, with no clear D. The germline V gene has CDR1 MNHEY and CDR2 SMNVEV (reference sequence). The CDR3 is 12 amino acids. V was trimmed by 5 bases and J by 6 bases, leaving 5 bases between them. The DNA of the CDR3 is TGTGCCAGCAGTAAGATTAATTCACCCCTCCACTTT. Translating gives CASSKINSPLHF.

This clone is categorized as large. The rearrangement joins TRBV6-1 to TRBJ2-7; the match to TRBD1 covers 8 bases. CDR1 is MNHNS, CDR2 SASEGT, per germline. The CDR3 is 16 amino acids. The V segment lost 2 bases and the J segment 1 base; nucleotides outside the gene matches: 7. The CDR3 DNA follows: TGTGCCAGCAGTGAATTCGGACAGGGTGCATCCTACGAGCAGTACTTC. Translated: CASSEFGQGASYEQYF.

There are a few counts of this clone. The chain is built from TRBV15 and TRBJ2-2, with 11 bases that match TRBD2. CDR1 is LNHNV, CDR2 YYDKDF, per germline (reference sequence). The length of the CDR3 is 17 residues. Trimming cost V 1 base and J 1 base; bases outside gene matches: 2. In DNA form, the CDR3 reads TGTGCCACCAGCAGAGGGGGGACTAGCGGGAACACCGGGGAGCTGTTTTTT. Its protein product is CATSRGGTSGNTGELFF. The variable domain in full, completed from reference TRBV15 and TRBJ2-2, reads DAMVIQNPRYQVTQFGKPVTLSCSQTLNHNVMYWYQQKSSQAPKLLFHYYDKDFNNEADTPDNFQSRRPNTSFCFLDIRSPGLGDTAMYLCATSRGGTSGNTGELFFGEGSRLTVL.

V is TRBV24-1 and J is TRBJ1-2; D is uncertain. Germline V CDR1 and CDR2: KGHDR, SFDVKD. V shed 3 bases and J shed 6 bases, with 13 bases lying between them. The CDR3 contains 14 residues. The CDR3 bases are TGTGCCACCAGTGATGAGAAGGGTGAGAATGGCTACACCTTC. Amino acid sequence: CATSDEKGENGYTF.

This clone was seen only a few times. In DNA form, the CDR3 reads TGCGCCAGCAGTGAGCCAACTCCGGGACTAGCGGGAGGCAGCACAGATACGCAGTATTTT. Its protein is CASSEPTPGLAGGSTDTQYF. This rearrangement joins TRBV10-2 to TRBJ2-3, with 15 bases matching TRBD2. Germline-derived CDR1 and CDR2 are WSHSY and SAAADI. The CDR3 runs to 20 residues. J was trimmed by 0 bases and V by 2 bases; bases with no gene match: 9.

V and J are TRBV6-1 and TRBJ2-2; 8 nucleotides line up with TRBD2. The CDR3 is 16 amino acids. CDR1 MNHNS and CDR2 SASEGT come from the germline V gene. V shed 7 bases and J 5 bases; nucleotides not matched to a gene: 12. CDR3 amino acids: CASTKKPGGGTGELFF. CDR3 coding DNA: TGTGCCAGCACCAAAAAGCCGGGAGGGGGGACCGGGGAGCTGTTTTTT.

This clone occurred a few times. This chain connects TRBV5-1 to TRBJ1-4; D unclear. Germline V gene data show CDR1 as SGHRS and CDR2 as YFSETQ. The CDR3 has 14 amino acids. V lost 5 bases and J 8 bases, leaving 16 bases between the germline ends. CDR3 DNA: TGCGCCAGCAGGTTCGGGCCCAGATCGGAAAAACTGTTTTTT. Translation: CASRFGPRSEKLFF.

This clone was counted a few times. This chain links TRBV7-2 with TRBJ1-2; 9 nucleotides align to TRBD1. The germline CDR1 and CDR2 sequences are SGHTA and FQGNSA. The junction had 8 bases not matched to a gene; V was cut back by 6 bases and J by 3 bases. The CDR3 is 15 amino acids. This CDR3 is CASSSGTGRDYGYTF. DNA for the CDR3: TGTGCCAGCAGTTCGGGGACAGGGAGAGACTATGGCTACACCTTC.

This sequence joins TRBV19 and TRBJ2-1, with TRBD2 as a possible D gene (6 bases). V was cut by 5 bases and J by 7 bases, with 9 bases left in between. Germline values: CDR1 LNHDA, CDR2 SQIVND (reference sequence). The CDR3 is 12 residues long. The CDR3 coding sequence is TGTGCCAGTAGTGCGGGAAGAAATGAGCAGTTCTTC. Translation: CASSAGRNEQFF.

This clone was picked up a small number of times. The chain has TRBV2 and TRBJ2-1, with D maybe TRBD2 (5 bases). Germline V lookup: CDR1 SNHLY, CDR2 FYNNEI. V dropped 5 bases and J dropped 5 bases, with 10 bases sitting between them. CDR3 length: 13 amino acids. CDR3 sequence reads: CASSYTRDNEQFF. The CDR3 DNA sequence: TGTGCCAGCAGTTATACTAGAGACAATGAGCAGTTCTTC.

This clone was detected only a few times. The chain uses TRBV28 and TRBJ1-4, with 8 positions matching TRBD1. This CDR3 comprises 14 residues. CDR1 and CDR2 (germline): MDHEN, SYDVKM. With 4 bases clipped from V and 7 bases from J, the junction kept 5 bases outside the gene matches. The CDR3 loop is CASSSSDRVEKLFF. DNA of the CDR3: TGTGCCAGCAGTTCCTCGGACAGGGTTGAAAAACTGTTTTTT.

J is TRBJ2-7 and V is TRBV6-1; D possibly matches TRBD1 or TRBD2 (5 bases each). The ends were cut back, 4 bases at V and 4 bases at J, with 17 bases in the middle. Germline CDR1 MNHNS, CDR2 SASEGT. The CDR3 runs 15 residues. The DNA for the CDR3 is TGTGCCAGCAGTGTCACCGGGACGTATAAGTACGAGCAGTACTTC. Its protein product is CASSVTGTYKYEQYF.

The chain recombines TRBV6-1 with TRBJ2-2; D is undetermined. The CDR3 has 12 residues. Germline CDR1 and CDR2: MNHNS and SASEGT. Trimming shortened V by 6 bases and J by 7 bases, and 9 bases separated the two germline ends. The CDR3 protein is CASRAPNGELFF. For the CDR3, the DNA is TGTGCCAGCAGGGCCCCCAACGGGGAGCTGTTTTTT.

This clone was counted a few times. The chain links TRBV5-1 to TRBJ2-1; TRBD2 might be the D (6 bases). Germline CDR1 is SGHRS and CDR2 is YFSETQ. The V end was cut by 2 bases, the J end by 10 bases, with 13 bases between. There are 13 residues in the CDR3. The CDR3 sequence: CASSLHVGLEQFF. The CDR3 region has the DNA TGCGCCAGCAGCTTACACGTGGGACTGGAGCAGTTCTTC.

In this sample, this clone is medium-sized. The genes are TRBV7-3 and TRBJ2-3; D may be TRBD1 or TRBD2 (5 bases each). The CDR3 extends over 15 amino acids. V lost 2 bases and J 0 bases, leaving 9 bases between the germline ends. Germline V gives CDR1 SGHTA, CDR2 FQGTGA. CDR3 nucleotides: TGTGCCAGCAGCTTATCCAGGGACAGCACAGATACGCAGTATTTT. It yields the protein CASSLSRDSTDTQYF.

The chain joins TRBV6-1 to TRBJ2-7, with 10 bases matching TRBD1. With 10 bases clipped from V and 1 base from J, the junction kept 7 bases outside the gene matches. The germline V gene has CDR1 MNHNS and CDR2 SASEGT. The CDR3 contains 14 residues. The CDR3 bases are TGTGCCACCGAGGACAGGGGGAAGTCCTACGAGCAGTACTTC. It translates to CATEDRGKSYEQYF.

The chain carries TRBV19 and TRBJ2-5, with D possibly matching TRBD1 (5 bases). Germline CDR1 LNHDA, CDR2 SQIVND (reference sequence). V was clipped by 7 bases and J by 2 bases, with 8 bases between them. The CDR3 spans 12 residues. Here the CDR3 reads CASKGSQETQYF. The CDR3 DNA follows: TGTGCCAGTAAGGGGTCTCAAGAGACCCAGTACTTC. The full variable domain, completed using reference TRBV19 and TRBJ2-5, is DGGITQSPKYLFRKEGQNVTLSCEQNLNHDAMYWYRQDPGQGLRLIYYSQIVNDFQKGDIAEGYSVSREKKESFPLTVTSAQKNPTAFYLCASKGSQETQYFGPGTRLLVL.

This clone qualifies as large (0.1 to 1%). V and J are TRBV15 and TRBJ1-6, with D tentatively TRBD1 (5 bases). Germline V CDR1 and CDR2: LNHNV, YYDKDF (reference sequence). The CDR3 length is 18 residues. With 1 base removed from V and 10 bases from J, the gap between germline ends came to 23 bases. The CDR3: CATSRGMHKGTRGSPLHF. CDR3 in DNA: TGTGCCACCAGCAGAGGAATGCACAAGGGGACGCGGGGGTCACCCCTCCACTTT.

The V call is TRBV7-2, the J call TRBJ2-3; 9 positions agree with TRBD2. The CDR3 covers 15 residues. J lost 2 bases, V lost 7 bases, and 7 bases had no gene match. Germline V gene data show CDR1 as SGHTA and CDR2 as FQGNSA. Written as DNA, the CDR3 is TGTGCCAGCATCCGGCTAGCGGGGAACACAGATACGCAGTATTTT. Residues: CASIRLAGNTDTQYF.